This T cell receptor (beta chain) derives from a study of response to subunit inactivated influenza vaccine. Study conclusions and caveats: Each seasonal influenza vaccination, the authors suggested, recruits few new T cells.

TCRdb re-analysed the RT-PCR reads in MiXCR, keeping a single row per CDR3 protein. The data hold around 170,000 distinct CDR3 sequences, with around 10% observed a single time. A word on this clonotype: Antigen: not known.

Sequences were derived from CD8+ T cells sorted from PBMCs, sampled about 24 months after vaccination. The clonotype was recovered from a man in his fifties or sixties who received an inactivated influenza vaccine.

CDR3 in DNA: TGTGCCAGCAGTTCCGGTCTAGCGGGGTCGTACTACACCGGGGAGCTGTTTTTT. As protein: CASSSGLAGSYYTGELFF. The chain couples TRBV6-5 to TRBJ2-2, with 9 bases identical to TRBD2. Germline V gene lookup returns CDR1 MNHEY and CDR2 SVGAGI. The CDR3 totals 18 residues. With V trimmed by 4 bases and J by 3 bases, 12 bases remained unmatched.